This T cell receptor (beta chain) emerged from a study of blood T cell repertoires in COVID-19. Here immunoSEQ multiplex PCR was the method, and the copy in TCRdb shows in-frame clones only, minus some. The table includes under 450,000 clones, roughly 90% detected once. The CDR3 spans 15 residues. CDR1 is SGHVS, CDR2 FQNEAQ, per germline. The V end was cut by 1 base, the J end by 1 base, with 10 bases between. The TCR comes from a woman aged 55-70 years with COVID-19, enrolled during active disease. Input material: peripheral blood. The V and J genes are TRBV7-8 and TRBJ2-5; perhaps TRBD1 as D (5 bases). This chain's CDR3 is CASSLGQWLQETQYF. The DNA for the CDR3 is TGTGCCAGCAGCTTAGGACAGTGGCTCCAAGAGACCCAGTACTTC.